Each of the 25 T cell receptor beta chains below was sequenced from the same sample in a study of CD8 T cells in ankylosing spondylitis. TCRdb reprocessed the 5' RACE reads with MiXCR, giving one entry per CDR3 protein. Among about 200,000 distinct CDR3 sequences listed, more than 5.5% were seen once. No antigen has been identified for these receptors. The study, taken as a whole, reports: Seven or eight highly homologous variants made up a TCR beta motif, and this motif appeared characteristic of ankylosing spondylitis blood.

The sequencing input was blood, either unsorted or a sorted T cell fraction (not recorded which). The receptors were gathered from a male donor with ankylosing spondylitis.

The rearrangement uses TRBV7-2 and TRBJ2-1, with 14 bases identical to TRBD2. CDR3 size: 15 residues. Germline CDR1 reads SGHTA; CDR2 reads FQGNSA. Germline trimming cut 5 bases from V and 8 bases from J; bases unmatched to any gene: 5. For the CDR3, the DNA is TGTGCCAGCAGCCATGGGACTAGCGGGAGAGATGAGCAGTTCTTC. As protein: CASSHGTSGRDEQFF. Using reference TRBV7-2 and TRBJ2-1 for the parts outside the CDR3, the full variable domain is GAGVSQSPSNKVTEKGKDVELRCDPISGHTALYWYRQSLGQGLEFLIYFQGNSAPDKSGLPSDRFSAERTGGSVSTLTIQRTQQEDSAVYLCASSHGTSGRDEQFFGPGTRLTVL.

This clonotype was counted only a few times. The J gene is TRBJ1-5, the V gene TRBV20-1; TRBD1 is a possible D gene (5 bases). V lost 2 bases and J lost 5, with 28 bases in between. This CDR3 has 19 amino acids. Germline V CDR1 and CDR2: DFQATT, SNEGSKA (reference sequence). The CDR3 sequence: CSARPARRGGELSHQPQHF. Written as DNA, the CDR3 is TGCAGTGCTAGACCCGCCCGAAGGGGCGGAGAGTTGAGTCATCAGCCCCAGCATTTT.

This clonotype has ten or more counts. J is TRBJ2-1 and V is TRBV6-1; 9 bases line up with TRBD1. The CDR3 runs to 15 residues. CDR1 and CDR2 (germline): MNHNS, SASEGT. V was pared by 5 bases and J by 8 bases, with 10 bases of the junction left unmatched. The CDR3 bases are TGTGCCAGCAGTCTGACAGGGGGACGAATAGATGAGCAGTTCTTC. Its translation is CASSLTGGRIDEQFF.

This clonotype came up many times. The gene calls are TRBV9 and TRBJ1-1; D is unresolved. V shed 0 bases and J shed 0 bases, with 6 bases lying between them. The CDR3 sequence is 14 residues long. Germline values: CDR1 SGDLS, CDR2 YYNGEE. The CDR3 bases are TGTGCCAGCAGCGTAGGGAGTCTGAACACTGAAGCTTTCTTT. Encoded protein: CASSVGSLNTEAFF.

The chain couples TRBV20-1 to TRBJ2-1, with TRBD2 matching 11 bases. Trimming took 2 bases from V and 5 from J; bases not matched to a gene: 8. Germline lookup yields CDR1 DFQATT and CDR2 SNEGSKA (reference sequence). CDR3 length: 16 residues. The CDR3 reads CSARTSGSRLNNEQFF. The CDR3 coding sequence is TGCAGTGCTAGAACTAGCGGGAGCCGTCTGAACAATGAGCAGTTCTTC.

This sequence joins TRBV4-3 and TRBJ2-5; D is ambiguous. The length of the CDR3 is 15 residues. Trimming stripped 2 bases from V and 7 bases from J, with 17 bases between. The germline V gene encodes CDR1 LGHNA and CDR2 YSLEER. The CDR3 nucleotides are TGCGCCAGCAGCCAATCCGTCCGTGGGCTGGCGACCCAGTACTTC. It specifies CASSQSVRGLATQYF.

This clonotype was observed many times. The V gene is TRBV12-3 or TRBV12-4, the J gene TRBJ2-1, with D unresolved. The CDR3 has 15 amino acids. V was shortened by 3 bases and J by 1 base, with 10 bases between the two germline ends. The CDR3 protein is CASSFAPLSYNEQFF. The DNA of the CDR3 is TGTGCCAGCAGTTTCGCGCCTCTTTCCTACAATGAGCAGTTCTTC.

This chain connects TRBV7-2 to TRBJ2-7; the match to TRBD1 covers 9 bases. V lost 5 bases, J lost 3 bases, and 5 bases stayed unmatched. Germline V gene sequence: CDR1 SGHTA, CDR2 FQGNSA. The CDR3 contains 14 residues. The CDR3 DNA reads as TGTGCCAGCAGCCGTGTGGGACAGGGCTACGAGCAGTACTTC. As protein: CASSRVGQGYEQYF. Complete variable domain (other parts from reference TRBV7-2 and TRBJ2-7): GAGVSQSPSNKVTEKGKDVELRCDPISGHTALYWYRQSLGQGLEFLIYFQGNSAPDKSGLPSDRFSAERTGGSVSTLTIQRTQQEDSAVYLCASSRVGQGYEQYFGPGTRLTVT.

The sample holds many counts of this clonotype. The chain carries TRBV7-9 and TRBJ2-7; D is possibly TRBD2 (6 bases). The V and J ends lost 4 bases and 4 bases respectively, with 17 bases between them. Germline V gene sequence: CDR1 SEHNR, CDR2 FQNEAQ (reference sequence). The CDR3 runs 15 residues. The chain's CDR3 is CASSSRDFRPYEQYF. In DNA, the CDR3 is TGTGCCAGCAGCTCAAGGGACTTTCGCCCATACGAGCAGTACTTC.

At least ten counts were recorded for this clonotype. V gene TRBV27 combines with J gene TRBJ2-3; perhaps TRBD2 as D (5 bases). This CDR3 has 14 residues. With 4 bases removed from V and 1 base from J, the gap between germline ends came to 9 bases. CDR1 MNHEY and CDR2 SMNVEV come from the germline V gene (reference sequence). CDR3 region: CASSSPRGTDTQYF. CDR3 in DNA: TGTGCCAGCAGTTCACCGCGGGGCACAGATACGCAGTATTTT.

There are many counts of this clonotype. The chain recombines TRBV27 with TRBJ2-1, with a tentative D call TRBD2 (6 bases). Trimming removed 5 bases at V and 7 bases at J, with 21 bases between. Per the germline V gene, CDR1 is MNHEY and CDR2 is SMNVEV (reference sequence). The CDR3 has 16 residues. This chain's CDR3 is CASSKPYVSGWNEQFF. The DNA for the CDR3 is TGTGCCAGCAGTAAGCCCTACGTCAGCGGGTGGAATGAGCAGTTCTTC.

As DNA, the CDR3 is TGCAGTGCTAGACATGGTGGCACCAACTATGGCTACACCTTC. Translation: CSARHGGTNYGYTF. This sequence joins TRBV20-1 and TRBJ1-2; no clear D gene. The CDR3 extends over 14 amino acids. Looked up from germline, CDR1 is DFQATT and CDR2 is SNEGSKA (reference sequence). The V and J ends lost 2 bases and 2 bases respectively, with 12 bases between them.

This clonotype was observed at least ten times. The V call is TRBV13, the J call TRBJ2-7; maybe TRBD1 (6 bases). CDR1 PRHDT and CDR2 FYEKMQ come from the germline V gene (reference sequence). There are 15 residues in the CDR3. V lost 4 bases and J 2 bases, leaving 15 bases between the germline ends. CDR3 residues: CASSSTGTSTYEQYF. CDR3 nucleotide sequence: TGTGCCAGCAGCTCAACCGGGACAAGTACCTACGAGCAGTACTTC.

This clonotype was seen repeatedly, ten times or more. The chain recombines TRBV6-5 with TRBJ1-4; D is unresolved. Germline V gives CDR1 MNHEY, CDR2 SVGAGI. The germline V and J ends were trimmed by 0 bases and 8 bases, with 19 bases remaining between them. This CDR3 is built from 17 residues. The CDR3 protein is CASSYSIYTIREEKLFF. Written as DNA, the CDR3 is TGTGCCAGCAGTTACTCGATATACACCATCCGAGAGGAAAAACTGTTTTTT.

This clonotype was seen at least ten times. This chain joins TRBV27 and TRBJ2-1, with D uncertain. This CDR3 has 15 amino acids. V was clipped by 5 bases and J by 2 bases, with 13 bases between them. Germline lookup yields CDR1 MNHEY and CDR2 SMNVEV (reference sequence). This CDR3 reads CASSPQVLPYNEQFF. CDR3 coding DNA: TGTGCCAGCAGTCCGCAGGTCCTACCCTACAATGAGCAGTTCTTC.

This clonotype was seen many times. The chain links TRBV4-3 to TRBJ1-1; D gene ambiguous. This CDR3 comprises 16 residues. V dropped 0 bases and J dropped 0 bases, with 11 bases sitting between them. Germline V gene sequence: CDR1 LGHNA, CDR2 YSLEER. The CDR3 region has the DNA TGCGCCAGCAGCCAAGATGTTCGGGCCCTGAACACTGAAGCTTTCTTT. Protein sequence: CASSQDVRALNTEAFF.

This clonotype has at least ten counts. The chain combines TRBV27 with TRBJ2-3, with 8 bases that match TRBD1. V lost 4 bases and J lost 2; bases outside the gene matches: 2. There are 14 residues in the CDR3. CDR1 and CDR2 (germline): MNHEY, SMNVEV (reference sequence). The CDR3 region is CASSWTGTTDTQYF. CDR3 nucleotides: TGTGCCAGCAGTTGGACAGGGACCACAGATACGCAGTATTTT.

There are a few counts of this clonotype. The rearrangement uses TRBV24-1 and TRBJ2-5; D ambiguous. Germline-derived CDR1 and CDR2 are KGHDR and SFDVKD. Trimming pared 5 bases from V and 4 bases from J, leaving 10 bases between. This CDR3 has 13 amino acids. The CDR3 sequence is CATSGTSLETQYF. The DNA of the CDR3 is TGTGCCACCAGTGGCACGTCTTTAGAGACCCAGTACTTC.

This clonotype was observed many times. The gene calls are TRBV5-1 and TRBJ2-3; 8 nucleotides align to TRBD2. This CDR3 has 14 residues. Germline V gene data show CDR1 as SGHRS and CDR2 as YFSETQ. V shed 4 bases, J shed 2 bases, and the junction held 3 bases outside the gene matches. Here the CDR3 reads CASSPGLDTDTQYF. The CDR3 nucleotides read TGCGCCAGCAGCCCGGGACTAGACACAGATACGCAGTATTTT. Variable domain in full (rest from reference TRBV5-1 and TRBJ2-3): KAGVTQTPRYLIKTRGQQVTLSCSPISGHRSVSWYQQTPGQGLQFLFEYFSETQRNKGNFPGRFSGRQFSNSRSEMNVSTLELGDSALYLCASSPGLDTDTQYFGPGTRLTVL.

This clonotype was counted ten times or more. This chain links TRBV28 with TRBJ2-7; the match to TRBD2 covers 12 bases. V shed 6 bases and J 4 bases; nucleotides not matched to a gene: 7. CDR1 and CDR2 from the germline V gene are MDHEN and SYDVKM. The CDR3 spans 15 residues. The CDR3 region is CASSMLTSGSYEQYF. The CDR3 nucleotides are TGTGCCAGCAGCATGCTGACTAGCGGGAGTTACGAGCAGTACTTC.

This clonotype has a count of ten or more. The chain joins TRBV2 to TRBJ2-1; D is unclear. V lost 8 bases and J lost 8, with 19 bases in between. The CDR3 has 14 residues. CDR1 is SNHLY, CDR2 FYNNEI, per germline. The CDR3 region is CASPSSGRFDEQFF. The CDR3 DNA is TGTGCCAGCCCAAGTTCCGGCCGGTTCGATGAGCAGTTCTTC.

This clonotype came up many times. The CDR3 loop is CASSPGDTEAFF. DNA of the CDR3: TGTGCCAGCAGCCCAGGAGACACTGAAGCTTTCTTT. The chain combines TRBV7-9 with TRBJ1-1; D not certain. V lost 5 bases and J lost 3, with 7 bases in between. Germline V CDR1 and CDR2: SEHNR, FQNEAQ (reference sequence). The CDR3 loop spans 12 amino acids. The variable domain in full, with the rest retrieved from reference TRBV7-9 and TRBJ1-1, is DTGVSQNPRHKITKRGQNVTFRCDPISEHNRLYWYRQTLGQGPEFLTYFQNEAQLEKSRLLSDRFSAERPKGSFSTLEIQRTEQGDSAMYLCASSPGDTEAFFGQGTRLTVV.

This clonotype was detected many times. The V and J genes are TRBV27 and TRBJ1-4; possible D gene TRBD1, 5 bases. The ends were cut back, 4 bases at V and 7 bases at J, with 19 bases in the middle. This CDR3 comprises 16 residues. CDR1 is MNHEY and CDR2 is SMNVEV in the germline V gene (reference sequence). In DNA, the CDR3 is TGTGCCAGCAGTTCCCCGGCTGGGGCGGGTAGTGAAAAACTGTTTTTT. The encoded protein is CASSSPAGAGSEKLFF.

This clonotype came up many times. The V gene is TRBV12-3 or TRBV12-4, the J gene TRBJ2-4; D possibly corresponds to TRBD1 (5 bases). The CDR3 has 14 residues. V lost 4 bases and J lost 2, with 9 bases in between. This CDR3 is CASSWSGPKNIQYF. The CDR3 region has the DNA TGTGCCAGCAGTTGGTCAGGGCCCAAAAACATTCAGTACTTC.

This clonotype was observed many times. The chain uses TRBV29-1 and TRBJ2-1, with D perhaps TRBD2 (5 bases). This CDR3 has 12 residues. Germline CDR1 reads SQVTM; CDR2 reads ANQGSEA. With 7 bases removed from V and 6 bases from J, the gap between germline ends came to 13 bases. The CDR3 DNA follows: TGCAGCGCTGAGGGCAACCCCAATGAGCAGTTCTTC. Its protein is CSAEGNPNEQFF.